The T cell receptor beta chain under discussion was sequenced for a study of T-cell memory formation after mild COVID-19. Study-wide results and limits: The pre-infection memory compartment contained some responding clones, suggesting cross-reactive memory joined.

In its sample, this clonotype was seen many times. Its antigen remains unidentified. The 5'RACE method, run with constant-segment primers, produced TCR alpha and TCR beta cDNA libraries (carrying sample barcodes and UMIs). TCRdb independently ran MiXCR on the 5' RACE reads; one entry per CDR3 protein. The sample has tens of thousands of distinct CDR3 sequences, about 16% seen once; the top ten hold roughly 1.3%. The CDR3 covers 14 residues. Trimming removed 0 bases from V and 10 bases from J, with 16 bases in between. Germline-derived CDR1 and CDR2 are SGHRS and YFSETQ. The V and J genes are TRBV5-1 and TRBJ1-2; no clear D gene. The receptor was derived from an adult who had mild COVID-19 (a few samples of this study predate the infection). Cell type and time point are not known. The sequenced sample was PBMCs or a T cell subset sorted from them (not recorded which). The CDR3 loop reads CASSLAAGKGTYTF. CDR3 in DNA: TGCGCCAGCAGCTTGGCGGCGGGTAAAGGAACCTACACCTTC.